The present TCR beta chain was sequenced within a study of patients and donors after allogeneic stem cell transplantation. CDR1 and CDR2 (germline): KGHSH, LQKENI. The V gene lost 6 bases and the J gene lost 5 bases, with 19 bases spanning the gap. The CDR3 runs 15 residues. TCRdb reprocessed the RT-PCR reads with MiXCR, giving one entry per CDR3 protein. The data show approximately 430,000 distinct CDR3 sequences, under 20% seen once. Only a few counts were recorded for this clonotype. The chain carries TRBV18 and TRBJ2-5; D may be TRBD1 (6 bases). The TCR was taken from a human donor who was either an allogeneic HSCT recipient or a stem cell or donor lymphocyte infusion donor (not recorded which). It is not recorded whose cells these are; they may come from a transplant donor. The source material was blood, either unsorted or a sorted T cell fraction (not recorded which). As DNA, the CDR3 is TGTGCCAGCTCGACGGGACACTCTACGGGGGAGACCCAGTACTTC. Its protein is CASSTGHSTGETQYF.